The clone carrying this TCR beta chain has just a few counts. Alongside a J-beta primer mix, a sample-barcoded 5' primer served in a second PCR lasting roughly 7 to 12 cycles. Using its own MiXCR run on the 5' RACE reads, TCRdb lists one record per CDR3 protein. In the table there are 1.5 million to 2 million distinct CDR3 sequences, 28% of which are singletons. The sample belongs to a study of blood T cells in healthy people across ages. Germline V gene lookup returns CDR1 LNHNV and CDR2 YYDKDF (reference sequence). V was clipped by 0 bases and J by 4 bases; unmatched bases: 5. The CDR3 is 15 residues long.

This sequence joins TRBV15 and TRBJ1-2, with 7 bases lining up with TRBD1. What was sequenced was blood. This receptor was identified in a woman in her twenties or thirties in good health. CDR3 DNA sequence: TGTGCCACCAGCAGAGATCGGGACAGCACCTATGGCTACACCTTC. It is translated as CATSRDRDSTYGYTF.